Listed below are T cell receptor beta chains from one sample, sequenced in a study of shared clonotypes between healthy human individuals. Data came from immunoSEQ multiplex PCR; TCRdb stores just in-frame clones and leaves some out. The sample records around 500,000 clones, 78% being singletons. Sequencing used PBMCs. The receptors here all came from a woman in her forties in good health. Some clones in this sample may be carry-over from other donors' samples. The CDR3 runs from the conserved cysteine through the conserved F or W. The order of the fields is CDR3 length, J gene, D gene, clone size, V gene, CDR3 DNA, CDR3 protein. D genes are given only for firm matches. The size field is filled for only some rows; it gives once, few, many or a size class.

>17|TRBJ2-3|NA|NA|TRBV15
TGTGCCACCAGCAGAGCAGCTGGAGGGGTGGGCACAGATACGCAGTATTTT
CATSRAAGGVGTDTQYF
>14|TRBJ2-7|TRBD2|NA|TRBV5-1
TGCGCCAGCAGCTGGGGAGCGGGAGGGGACGAGCAGTACTTC
CASSWGAGGDEQYF
>19|TRBJ2-2|TRBD2|NA|TRBV19
TGTGCCAGTCGAAGATTGGGACTAGCGGGAGGTCAGAACACCGGGGAGCTGTTTTTT
CASRRLGLAGGQNTGELFF
>15|TRBJ2-7|TRBD2|NA|TRBV25-1
TGTGCCAGCAGTCCGACTAGCGGGAGGGCCTACGAGCAGTACTTC
CASSPTSGRAYEQYF
>11|TRBJ2-7|NA|NA|TRBV30
TGTGCCTGGAGTAACCTAGACGAGCAGTACTTC
CAWSNLDEQYF
>13|TRBJ2-1|TRBD1|few|TRBV27
TGTGCCAGCAGTATCGACAGGGGGGCTAAGCAGTTCTTC
CASSIDRGAKQFF
>13|TRBJ1-2|NA|NA|TRBV5-4
TGTGCCAGCAGCATAACAGGGCTGGGCGGCTACACCTTC
CASSITGLGGYTF
>17|TRBJ2-7|NA|NA|TRBV7-9
TGTGCCAGCAGCCAAGACCAATCGGGGAAAACCACCTACGAGCAGTACTTC
CASSQDQSGKTTYEQYF
>14|TRBJ2-3|NA|NA|TRBV11-2
TGTGCCAGCAGCTTAGAGACAGGAACAGATACGCAGTATTTT
CASSLETGTDTQYF
>15|TRBJ2-1|TRBD2|once|TRBV29-1
TGCAGCCCGATCGCTAGCGGGGACACCTACAATGAGCAGTTCTTC
CSPIASGDTYNEQFF
>14|TRBJ2-2|NA|NA|TRBV5-4
TGTGCCAGCAGCTCACAGGGTGGCACCGGGGAGCTGTTTTTT
CASSSQGGTGELFF
>15|TRBJ2-7|TRBD2|NA|TRBV6-1
TGTGCCAGCAGTGACATAGGCGGGAGGGCCTACGAGCAGTACTTC
CASSDIGGRAYEQYF
>12|TRBJ2-3|NA|NA|TRBV30
TGTGCCTGGAGTGTACTTTCAGATACGCAGTATTTT
CAWSVLSDTQYF
>13|TRBJ2-7|NA|NA|TRBV28
TGTGCCAGCAGCCCCGGACAGACATACGAGCAGTACTTC
CASSPGQTYEQYF
>14|TRBJ1-5|NA|few|TRBV18
TGTGCCAGCTCACCTGACGGGGGGAATCAGCCCCAGCATTTT
CASSPDGGNQPQHF
>15|TRBJ1-5|NA|NA|TRBV6-6
TGTGCCAGCAGTTCCCTAACAGGGTCAGGTCAGCCCCAGCATTTT
CASSSLTGSGQPQHF
>16|TRBJ2-1|TRBD2|NA|TRBV9
TGTGCCAGCAGCGTAGGTGCTAGCGGGATTGGGATTGAGCAGTTCTTC
CASSVGASGIGIEQFF
>14|TRBJ2-7|NA|NA|TRBV6-5
TGTGCCAGCAGCCGGCAGCGAACAGCCTACGAGCAGTACTTC
CASSRQRTAYEQYF
>16|TRBJ2-3|NA|NA|TRBV30
TGTGCATACGGAAACAGCCTATCGGGAGTGCCAGATACGCAGTATTTT
CAYGNSLSGVPDTQYF
>13|TRBJ2-2|NA|NA|TRBV15
TGTGCCACCAGCAGAGATCATGCCGGGGAGCTGTTTTTT
CATSRDHAGELFF
>16|TRBJ1-3|NA|once|TRBV6-5
TGTGCCAGCAGTTACTTACGGGGGGCATCGGGAAACACCATATATTTT
CASSYLRGASGNTIYF
>14|TRBJ2-5|TRBD2|many|TRBV11-1
TGTGCCAGCAGCCCGAGGGACGGGGGGGAGACCCAGTACTTC
CASSPRDGGETQYF
>16|TRBJ2-2|NA|once|TRBV7-3
TGTGCCAGCAGCTTAGCACCGGGAGCGAACACCGGGGAGCTGTTTTTT
CASSLAPGANTGELFF
>15|TRBJ2-2|NA|NA|TRBV5-4
TGCGCCAGCAGCCAACGCTCGTTAGGCACCGGGGAGCTGTTTTTT
CASSQRSLGTGELFF
>12|TRBJ1-1|NA|NA|TRBV7-2
TGTGCCAGCAGCCCCCAGGGCGAAAAAGCTTTCTTT
CASSPQGEKAFF
>16|TRBJ2-5|NA|many|TRBV7-7
TGTGCTAGCAGCTTAGCGTGGGGAGGGGGCCTGGAGACCCAGTACTTC
CASSLAWGGGLETQYF
>11|TRBJ1-2|TRBD1|NA|TRBV20-1
TGCAGTGCAGGGACAGACTATGGCTACACCTTC
CSAGTDYGYTF
>14|TRBJ2-1|NA|once|TRBV4-2
TGTGCCAGCAGCCAAACTAGCTCCTACAATGAGCAGTTCTTC
CASSQTSSYNEQFF
>15|TRBJ2-2|TRBD1|NA|TRBV19
TGTGCCAGTAGTAAGACAGGGGGGGCGCCCGGGGAGCTGTTTTTT
CASSKTGGAPGELFF
>16|TRBJ2-7|NA|NA|TRBV4-2
TGTGCCAGCAGCTTGGAAAGGACTGTAGAAGCCTACGAGCAGTACTTC
CASSLERTVEAYEQYF
>13|TRBJ2-7|NA|many|TRBV11-2
TGTGCCAGCAGCTTCGGGCGGGGCTACGAGCAGTACTTC
CASSFGRGYEQYF
>16|TRBJ2-5|TRBD2|NA|TRBV18
TGTGCCAGCTCACCGGTGCTAGCGGGAGTATTAGAGACCCAGTACTTC
CASSPVLAGVLETQYF
>13|TRBJ1-4|NA|NA|TRBV19
TGTGCCAGTAACCAGAGAGGGGGTGAAAAACTGTTTTTT
CASNQRGGEKLFF
>15|TRBJ2-7|NA|once|TRBV5-5
TGTGCCAGCAGCTTGGGGGCAGGGTGGAGGGAGGAGCAGTACTTC
CASSLGAGWREEQYF
>17|TRBJ2-3|TRBD2|once|TRBV2
TGTGCCAGCAGTGATAGTATCCTAGCGGGAAGGACAGATACGCAGTATTTT
CASSDSILAGRTDTQYF
>13|TRBJ2-1|TRBD2|NA|TRBV11-1
TGTGCCAGCAGCTTTGGCCTAGCGGAGGAACAGTTCTTC
CASSFGLAEEQFF
>15|TRBJ1-2|NA|NA|TRBV28
TGTGCCAGCAGTCCCCAGTCCCCCATTGGCTATGGCTACACCTTC
CASSPQSPIGYGYTF
>17|TRBJ2-2|NA|once|TRBV7-3
TGTGCCAGCAGCTTAACAAGTCCGGGAGCCACCACCGGGGAGCTGTTTTTT
CASSLTSPGATTGELFF
>14|TRBJ1-4|NA|NA|TRBV7-9
TGTGCCAGCAGCTTACCTGGGACCGCTGAAAAACTGTTTTTT
CASSLPGTAEKLFF
>12|TRBJ2-5|NA|NA|TRBV5-6
TGTGCCAGCAGCTTGGCCGGAGGGACCCAGTACTTC
CASSLAGGTQYF
>15|TRBJ2-5|NA|NA|TRBV29-1
TGCAGCGTTGAAGGGGCACAGGGGACTCAGGAGACCCAGTACTTC
CSVEGAQGTQETQYF
>20|TRBJ2-7|TRBD2|NA|TRBV15
TGTGCCACCAGCAGAGACAGGGATTGGGGAGCGGGAGCCCCCCTGGGCGAGCAGTACTTC
CATSRDRDWGAGAPLGEQYF
>16|TRBJ2-6|TRBD2|NA|TRBV11-2
TGTGCCAGCAGCCCGGGGGGGGCATACGGGGCCAACGTCCTGACTTTC
CASSPGGAYGANVLTF
>13|TRBJ2-7|NA|NA|TRBV5-1
TGCGCCAGCAGTCGGGACCCTAAACGGGAGCAGTACTTC
CASSRDPKREQYF
>15|TRBJ2-1|NA|NA|TRBV4-1
TGCGCCAGCAGCCAAGACTTCTACAGGGACCGTCAGCAGTTCTTC
CASSQDFYRDRQQFF
>16|TRBJ1-2|TRBD1|few|TRBV10-3
TGTGCCATCAGTGGAGGACAGGCGGTGAAAGGGTATGGCTACACCTTC
CAISGGQAVKGYGYTF
>13|TRBJ2-3|NA|NA|TRBV11-2
TGTGCCAGCAGGGAACACTTTTTGGGGACGCAGTATTTT
CASREHFLGTQYF
>11|TRBJ1-2|NA|NA|TRBV28
TGCGCTACGAAGCCAGGGAGTATCTACACCTTC
CATKPGSIYTF
>15|TRBJ1-4|NA|once|TRBV5-5
TGTGCCAGCAGCTTGGTCAGCTCAACTAATGAAAAACTGTTTTTT
CASSLVSSTNEKLFF